This T cell receptor beta chain was profiled in a study of T cell clonotyping in hematopoietic cell transplantation (TCRdb year 2021). Looking at the study overall: A total of fewer than 150 blood samples were gathered in the study from fewer than 40 consecutive transplant recipients along with their related donors. Recruitment of patients ran from 2015 to January 2017, and follow-up continued until late 2020 or until death.

The count of this clone is one. The clone's antigen remains unknown. No much larger clonotype is one base removed from it; base qualities were not supplied. Related transplant donors provided blood samples for TCR beta sequencing. Nuclei Lysis Solution was used to extract genomic DNA from fresh or cryopreserved unfractionated peripheral blood mononuclear cells. Relative to germline, V is 6 bases shorter and J is 6 bases shorter, with 9 bases between their ends. CDR1 and CDR2, per the germline V gene, are SNHLY and FYNNEI. Reading from cysteine to phenylalanine, the CDR3 counts 12 amino acids. Just the 36-base CDR3 DNA is kept, in frame starting at base 1. The immunoSEQ assay, a bias-controlled multiplex PCR using V- and J-specific primers, was used to amplify TCR beta CDR3 regions from genomic DNA. In a second PCR step, the CDR3 amplicons were tagged with a proprietary barcode plus Illumina adapter sequences. An Illumina MiSeq instrument was used to sequence the CDR3 libraries. The authors' analysis ran thus. Export and quality control were done with immunoSEQ Analyzer 3.0, while downstream analyses used R Bioconductor and Immunarch. Only productive rearrangements in the normalized downsampled data set went into calculating the repertoire metrics. In the normalized cohort, a clonotype counted as pathologically expanded if the clonotype was larger than 5 templates. The Inverse Simpson Index was used to measure repertoire diversity. To capture all clonotypes, the CMV-specificity analyses were run on the non-normalized data set. Drawn from immuneACCESS, this table holds only the in-frame rearrangements with V and J called that TCRdb kept. Clones are partly lost; checked studies trace under half to an unresolved V gene and leave the rest unexplained. That table is the source of V, J and clone size, and D and trimming were worked out from the DNA. Counted in this sample were about 36,000 clones; about 90% of them appeared once. The ten biggest clones cover roughly 1.8% of the sample.

Overall study results and their limits: Sample size was limited, and cells were not sorted, so CD4 and CD8 repertoire contributions could not be separated. After transplant, TCR diversity in recipients dropped, and pathologically expanded clonotypes climbed progressively between day 30 and day 180. Overlap with donor repertoires was found for only a small fraction of recipient repertoires, with over 97% found to appear de novo at the given depth. Broader TCR repertoire diversity after transplant was predicted by Inverse Simpson Index values from donors and from recipients before transplant.

What was sequenced was peripheral blood mononuclear cells. The rearranged chain carries TRBV2 and TRBJ1-3; TRBD1 is possibly the D segment (6 matching bases). This receptor was identified in a woman in her thirties or forties in good health. Some clones in this sample may be carry-over from other donors' samples. The CDR3 corresponds to CASRDSLNTIYF. Read as DNA, the sequence is TGTGCCAGCAGGGACAGTCTAAACACCATATATTTT.